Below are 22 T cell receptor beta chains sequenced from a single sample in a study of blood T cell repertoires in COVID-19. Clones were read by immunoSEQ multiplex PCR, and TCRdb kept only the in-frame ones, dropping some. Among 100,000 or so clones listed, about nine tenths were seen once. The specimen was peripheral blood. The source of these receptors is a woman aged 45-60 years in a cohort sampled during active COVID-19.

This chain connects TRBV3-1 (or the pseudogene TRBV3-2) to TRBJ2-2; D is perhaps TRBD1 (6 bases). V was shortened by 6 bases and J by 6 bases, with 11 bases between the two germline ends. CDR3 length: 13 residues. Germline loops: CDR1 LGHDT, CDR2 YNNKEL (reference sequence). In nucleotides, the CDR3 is TGTGCCAGCAGTTTCAGGGGTTCCGGGGAGCTGTTTTTT. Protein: CASSFRGSGELFF.

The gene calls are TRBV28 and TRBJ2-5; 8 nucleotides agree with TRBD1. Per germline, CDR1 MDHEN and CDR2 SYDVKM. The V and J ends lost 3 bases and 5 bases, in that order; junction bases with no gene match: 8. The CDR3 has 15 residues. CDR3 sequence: CASSLGAGGEETQYF. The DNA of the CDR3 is TGTGCCAGCAGTTTGGGGGCAGGGGGCGAGGAGACCCAGTACTTC.

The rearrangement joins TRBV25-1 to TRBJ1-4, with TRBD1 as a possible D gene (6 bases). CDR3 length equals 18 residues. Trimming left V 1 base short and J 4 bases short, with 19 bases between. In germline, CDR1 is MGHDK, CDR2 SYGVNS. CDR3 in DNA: TGTGCCAGCAGTGAATGGCCTAGACAGACAGGCGTTAATGAAAAACTGTTTTTT. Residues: CASSEWPRQTGVNEKLFF.

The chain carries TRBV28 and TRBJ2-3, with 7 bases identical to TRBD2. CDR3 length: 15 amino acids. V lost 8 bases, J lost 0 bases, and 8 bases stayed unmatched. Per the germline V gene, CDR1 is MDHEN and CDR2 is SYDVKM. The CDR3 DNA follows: TGTGCCAGCCCTCCACGGCGGGGGAGCACAGATACGCAGTATTTT. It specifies CASPPRRGSTDTQYF.

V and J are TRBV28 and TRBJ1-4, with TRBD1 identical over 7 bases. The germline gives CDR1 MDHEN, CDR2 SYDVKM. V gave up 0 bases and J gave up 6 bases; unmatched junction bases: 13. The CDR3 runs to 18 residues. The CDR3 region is CASSLWAKTGVGYEKLFF. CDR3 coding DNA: TGTGCCAGCAGTTTATGGGCTAAAACAGGGGTGGGATATGAAAAACTGTTTTTT.

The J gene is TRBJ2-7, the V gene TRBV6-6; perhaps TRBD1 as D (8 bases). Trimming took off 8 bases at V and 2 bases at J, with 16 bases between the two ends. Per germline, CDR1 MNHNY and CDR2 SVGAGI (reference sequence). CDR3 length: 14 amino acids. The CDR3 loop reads CASGRDRRAYEQYF. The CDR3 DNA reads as TGTGCCAGCGGGAGGGACAGGAGAGCCTACGAGCAGTACTTC.

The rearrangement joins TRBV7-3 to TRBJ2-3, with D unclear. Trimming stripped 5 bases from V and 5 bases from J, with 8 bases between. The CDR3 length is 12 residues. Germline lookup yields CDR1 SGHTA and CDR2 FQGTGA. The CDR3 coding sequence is TGTGCCAGCAGCCCTAATGGAGATACGCAGTATTTT. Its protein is CASSPNGDTQYF.

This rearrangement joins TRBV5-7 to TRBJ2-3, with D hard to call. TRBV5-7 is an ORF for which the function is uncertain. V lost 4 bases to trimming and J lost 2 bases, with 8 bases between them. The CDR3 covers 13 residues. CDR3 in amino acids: CASSPQLTDTQYF. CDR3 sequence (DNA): TGTGCCAGCAGCCCCCAACTCACAGATACGCAGTATTTT.

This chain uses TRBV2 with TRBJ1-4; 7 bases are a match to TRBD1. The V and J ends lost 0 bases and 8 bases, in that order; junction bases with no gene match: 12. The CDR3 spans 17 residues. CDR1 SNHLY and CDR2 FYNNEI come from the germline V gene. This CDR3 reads CASSEAGMRGLQEKLFF. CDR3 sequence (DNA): TGTGCCAGCAGTGAAGCAGGGATGAGGGGGCTCCAAGAAAAACTGTTTTTT.

CDR3 coding DNA: TGTGCCAGCTCACCCCGCGGACAGGGGGCCCAAGACGAGCAGTACTTC. Translation gives CASSPRGQGAQDEQYF. The V and J genes are TRBV18 and TRBJ2-7, with 11 bases that match TRBD1. Trimming removed 3 bases from V and 5 bases from J; junction bases left unmatched: 9. The CDR3 extends over 16 amino acids. From germline, CDR1 is KGHSH and CDR2 LQKENI.

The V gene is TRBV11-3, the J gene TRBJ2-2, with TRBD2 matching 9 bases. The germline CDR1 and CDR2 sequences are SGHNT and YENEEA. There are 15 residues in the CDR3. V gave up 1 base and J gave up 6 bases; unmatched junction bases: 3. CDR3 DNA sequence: TGTGCCAGCAGCTTAGGTCTAGCGGGACCCGGGGAGCTGTTTTTT. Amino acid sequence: CASSLGLAGPGELFF.

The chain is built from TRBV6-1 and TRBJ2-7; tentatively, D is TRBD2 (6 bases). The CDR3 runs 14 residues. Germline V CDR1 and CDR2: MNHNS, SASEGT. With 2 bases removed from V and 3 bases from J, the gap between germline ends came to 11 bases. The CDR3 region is CASSEPGTYYEQYF. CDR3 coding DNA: TGTGCCAGCAGTGAACCCGGGACTTACTACGAGCAGTACTTC.

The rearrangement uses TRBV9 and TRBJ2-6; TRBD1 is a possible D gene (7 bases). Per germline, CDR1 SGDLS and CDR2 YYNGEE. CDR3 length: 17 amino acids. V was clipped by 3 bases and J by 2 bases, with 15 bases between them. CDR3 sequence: CASSGLQGGTGANVLTF. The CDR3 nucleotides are TGTGCCAGCAGCGGCCTCCAGGGGGGAACTGGGGCCAACGTCCTGACTTTC.

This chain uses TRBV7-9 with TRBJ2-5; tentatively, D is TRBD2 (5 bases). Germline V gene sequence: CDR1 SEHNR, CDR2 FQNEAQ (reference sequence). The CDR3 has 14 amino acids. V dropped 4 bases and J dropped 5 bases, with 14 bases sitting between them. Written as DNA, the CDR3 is TGTGCCAGCAGCTATTGGACTGTAGGGGAGACCCAGTACTTC. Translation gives CASSYWTVGETQYF.

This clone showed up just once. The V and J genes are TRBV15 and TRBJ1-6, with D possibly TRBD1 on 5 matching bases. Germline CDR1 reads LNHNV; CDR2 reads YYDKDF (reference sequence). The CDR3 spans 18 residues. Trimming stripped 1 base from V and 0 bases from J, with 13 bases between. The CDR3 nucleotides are TGTGCCACCAGCAGAGGGCGGGACGGTCGCTCCTATAATTCACCCCTCCACTTT. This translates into CATSRGRDGRSYNSPLHF.

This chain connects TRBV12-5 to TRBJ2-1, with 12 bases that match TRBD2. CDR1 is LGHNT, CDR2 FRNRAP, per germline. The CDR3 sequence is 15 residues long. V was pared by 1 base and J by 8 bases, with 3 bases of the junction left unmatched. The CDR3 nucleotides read TGTGCTAGTGGTTTGGGACTAGCGGGAGTCGATGAGCAGTTCTTC. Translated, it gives CASGLGLAGVDEQFF.

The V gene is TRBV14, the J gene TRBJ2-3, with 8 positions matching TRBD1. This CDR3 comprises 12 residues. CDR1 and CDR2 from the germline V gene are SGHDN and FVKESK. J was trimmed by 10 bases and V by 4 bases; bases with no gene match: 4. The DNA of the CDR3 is TGTGCCAGCAGCCCGGACAGGGTTCCGCAGTATTTT. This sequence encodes CASSPDRVPQYF.

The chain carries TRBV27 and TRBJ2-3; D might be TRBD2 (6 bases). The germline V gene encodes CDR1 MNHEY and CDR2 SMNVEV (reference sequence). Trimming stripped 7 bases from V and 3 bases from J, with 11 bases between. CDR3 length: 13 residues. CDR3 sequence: CASTHGGTDTQYF. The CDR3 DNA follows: TGTGCCAGCACTCACGGAGGGACAGATACGCAGTATTTT.

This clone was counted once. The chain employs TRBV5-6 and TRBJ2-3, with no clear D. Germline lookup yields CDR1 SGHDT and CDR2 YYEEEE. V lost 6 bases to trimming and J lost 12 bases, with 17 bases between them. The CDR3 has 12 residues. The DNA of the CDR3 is TGTGCCAGCATCGACGGCGGTGGATTCCAGTATTTT. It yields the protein CASIDGGGFQYF.

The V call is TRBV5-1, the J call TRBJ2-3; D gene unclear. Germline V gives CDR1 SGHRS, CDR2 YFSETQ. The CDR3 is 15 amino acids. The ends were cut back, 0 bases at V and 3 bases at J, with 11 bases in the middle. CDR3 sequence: CASSLAQTLTDTQYF. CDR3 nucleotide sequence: TGCGCCAGCAGCTTGGCCCAAACACTAACAGATACGCAGTATTTT.

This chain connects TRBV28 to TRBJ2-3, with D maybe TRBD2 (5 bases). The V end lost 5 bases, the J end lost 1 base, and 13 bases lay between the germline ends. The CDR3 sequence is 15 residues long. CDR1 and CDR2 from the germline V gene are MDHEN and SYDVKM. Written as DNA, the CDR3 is TGTGCCAGCAGTGCCCCCGGGGAAGGCACAGATACGCAGTATTTT. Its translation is CASSAPGEGTDTQYF.

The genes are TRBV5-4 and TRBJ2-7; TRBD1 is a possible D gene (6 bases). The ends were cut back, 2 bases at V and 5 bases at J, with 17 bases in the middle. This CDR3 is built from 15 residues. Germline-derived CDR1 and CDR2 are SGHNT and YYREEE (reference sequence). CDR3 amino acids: CASSFQGNSKDEQYF. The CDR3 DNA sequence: TGTGCCAGCAGCTTCCAGGGGAATTCGAAGGACGAGCAGTACTTC.